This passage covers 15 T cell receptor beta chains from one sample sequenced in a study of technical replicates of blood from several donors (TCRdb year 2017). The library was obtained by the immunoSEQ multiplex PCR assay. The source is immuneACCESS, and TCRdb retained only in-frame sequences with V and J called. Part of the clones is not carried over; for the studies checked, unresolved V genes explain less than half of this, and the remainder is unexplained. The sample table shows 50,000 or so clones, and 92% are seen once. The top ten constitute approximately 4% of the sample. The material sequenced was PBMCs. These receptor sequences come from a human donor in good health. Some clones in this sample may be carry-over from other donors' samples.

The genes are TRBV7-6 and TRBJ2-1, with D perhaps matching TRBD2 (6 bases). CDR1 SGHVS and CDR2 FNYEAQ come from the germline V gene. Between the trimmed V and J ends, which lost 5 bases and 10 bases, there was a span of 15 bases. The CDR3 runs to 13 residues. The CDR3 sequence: CASSLTPGDEQFF. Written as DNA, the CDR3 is TGTGCCAGCAGCCTCACCCCGGGGGACGAGCAGTTCTTC.

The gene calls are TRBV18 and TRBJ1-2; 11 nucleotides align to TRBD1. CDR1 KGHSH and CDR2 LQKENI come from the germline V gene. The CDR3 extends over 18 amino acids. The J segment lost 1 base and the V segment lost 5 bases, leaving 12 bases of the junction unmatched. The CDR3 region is CASSSRTGGPGVNYGYTF. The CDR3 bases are TGTGCCAGCTCATCTAGGACAGGGGGCCCAGGGGTTAACTATGGCTACACCTTC.

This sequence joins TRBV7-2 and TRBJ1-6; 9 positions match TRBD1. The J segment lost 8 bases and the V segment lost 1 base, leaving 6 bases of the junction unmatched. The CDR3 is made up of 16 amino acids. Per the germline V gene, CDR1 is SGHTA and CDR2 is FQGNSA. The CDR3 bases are TGTGCCAGCAGCTTAGGATTAGGACAGGGGTATTCACCCCTCCACTTT. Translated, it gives CASSLGLGQGYSPLHF. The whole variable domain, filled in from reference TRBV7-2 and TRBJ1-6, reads GAGVSQSPSNKVTEKGKDVELRCDPISGHTALYWYRQSLGQGLEFLIYFQGNSAPDKSGLPSDRFSAERTGGSVSTLTIQRTQQEDSAVYLCASSLGLGQGYSPLHFGNGTRLTVT.

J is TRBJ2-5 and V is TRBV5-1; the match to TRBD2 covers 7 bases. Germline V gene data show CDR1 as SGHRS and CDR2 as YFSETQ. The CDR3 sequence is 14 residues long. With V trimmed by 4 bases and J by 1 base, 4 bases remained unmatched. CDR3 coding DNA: TGCGCCAGCAGCCCGGGAGGCTTCCAAGAGACCCAGTACTTC. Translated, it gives CASSPGGFQETQYF.

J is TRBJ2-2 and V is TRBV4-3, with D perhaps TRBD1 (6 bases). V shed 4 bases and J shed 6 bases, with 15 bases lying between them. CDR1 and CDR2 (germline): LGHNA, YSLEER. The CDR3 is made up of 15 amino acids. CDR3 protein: CASSPGQIRSGELFF. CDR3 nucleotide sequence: TGCGCCAGCAGCCCCGGACAGATAAGGTCCGGGGAGCTGTTTTTT.

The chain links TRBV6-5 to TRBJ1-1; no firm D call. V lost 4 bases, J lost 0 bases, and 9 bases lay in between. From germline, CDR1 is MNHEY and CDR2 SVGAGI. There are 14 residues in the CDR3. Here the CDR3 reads CASSSRGLNTEAFF. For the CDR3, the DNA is TGTGCCAGCAGTTCCCGGGGTTTGAACACTGAAGCTTTCTTT.

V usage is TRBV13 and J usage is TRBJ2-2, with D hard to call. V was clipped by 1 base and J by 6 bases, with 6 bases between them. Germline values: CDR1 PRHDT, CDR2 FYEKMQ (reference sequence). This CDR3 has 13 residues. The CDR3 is CASSLAVAGELFF. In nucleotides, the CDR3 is TGTGCCAGCAGCTTAGCGGTCGCCGGGGAGCTGTTTTTT.

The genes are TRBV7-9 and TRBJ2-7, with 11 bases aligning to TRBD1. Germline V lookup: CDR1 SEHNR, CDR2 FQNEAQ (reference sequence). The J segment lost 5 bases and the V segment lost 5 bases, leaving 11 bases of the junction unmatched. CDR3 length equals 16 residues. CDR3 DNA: TGTGCCAGCAGCCCTGGACAGGGGGCGCGGATCCACGAGCAGTACTTC. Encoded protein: CASSPGQGARIHEQYF.

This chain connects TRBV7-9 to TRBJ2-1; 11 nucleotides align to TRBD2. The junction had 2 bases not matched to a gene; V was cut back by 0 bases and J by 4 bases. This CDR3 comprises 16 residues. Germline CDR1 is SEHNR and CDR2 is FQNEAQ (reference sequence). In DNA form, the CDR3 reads TGTGCCAGCAGCTTAGCGACTAGCGGGACTTACAATGAGCAGTTCTTC. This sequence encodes CASSLATSGTYNEQFF.

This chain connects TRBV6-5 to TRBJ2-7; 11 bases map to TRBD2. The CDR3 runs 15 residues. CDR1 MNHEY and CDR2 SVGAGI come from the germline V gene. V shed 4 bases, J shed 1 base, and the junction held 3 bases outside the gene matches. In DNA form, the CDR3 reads TGTGCCAGCAGTTTATCTAGCGGGGGGTCCTACGAGCAGTACTTC. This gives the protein CASSLSSGGSYEQYF.

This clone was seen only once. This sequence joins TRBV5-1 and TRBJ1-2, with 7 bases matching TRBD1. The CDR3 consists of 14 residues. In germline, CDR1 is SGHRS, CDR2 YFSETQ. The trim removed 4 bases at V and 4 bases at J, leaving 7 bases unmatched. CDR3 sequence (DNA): TGCGCCAGCAGCCCCGGGACAGAGAGCTATGGCTACACCTTC. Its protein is CASSPGTESYGYTF.

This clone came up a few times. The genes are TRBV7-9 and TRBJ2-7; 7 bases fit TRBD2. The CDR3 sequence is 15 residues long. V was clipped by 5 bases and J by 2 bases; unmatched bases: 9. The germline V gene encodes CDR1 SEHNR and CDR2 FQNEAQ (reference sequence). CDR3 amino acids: CASSMASGATYEQYF. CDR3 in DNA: TGTGCCAGCAGCATGGCTAGCGGAGCGACCTACGAGCAGTACTTC. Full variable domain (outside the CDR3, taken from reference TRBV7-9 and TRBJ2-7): DTGVSQNPRHKITKRGQNVTFRCDPISEHNRLYWYRQTLGQGPEFLTYFQNEAQLEKSRLLSDRFSAERPKGSFSTLEIQRTEQGDSAMYLCASSMASGATYEQYFGPGTRLTVT.

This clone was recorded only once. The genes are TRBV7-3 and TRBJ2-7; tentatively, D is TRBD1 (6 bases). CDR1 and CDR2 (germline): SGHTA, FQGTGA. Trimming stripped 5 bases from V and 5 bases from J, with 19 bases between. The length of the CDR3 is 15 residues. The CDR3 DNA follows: TGTGCCAGCAGCCCCACAGGGTTTCGCCCTCACGAGCAGTACTTC. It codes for CASSPTGFRPHEQYF.

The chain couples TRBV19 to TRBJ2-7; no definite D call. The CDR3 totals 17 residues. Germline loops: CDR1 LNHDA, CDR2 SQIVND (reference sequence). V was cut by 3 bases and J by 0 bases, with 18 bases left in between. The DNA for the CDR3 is TGTGCCAGTAGTATCGCTCTCTCTGAGATATCCTCCTACGAGCAGTACTTC. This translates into CASSIALSEISSYEQYF.

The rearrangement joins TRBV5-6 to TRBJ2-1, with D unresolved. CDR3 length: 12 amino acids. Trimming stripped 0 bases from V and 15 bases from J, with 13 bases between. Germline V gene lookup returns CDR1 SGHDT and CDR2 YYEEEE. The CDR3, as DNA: TGTGCCAGCAGCTTGGGCGGCGTTGTGGCGTTCTTC. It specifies CASSLGGVVAFF.